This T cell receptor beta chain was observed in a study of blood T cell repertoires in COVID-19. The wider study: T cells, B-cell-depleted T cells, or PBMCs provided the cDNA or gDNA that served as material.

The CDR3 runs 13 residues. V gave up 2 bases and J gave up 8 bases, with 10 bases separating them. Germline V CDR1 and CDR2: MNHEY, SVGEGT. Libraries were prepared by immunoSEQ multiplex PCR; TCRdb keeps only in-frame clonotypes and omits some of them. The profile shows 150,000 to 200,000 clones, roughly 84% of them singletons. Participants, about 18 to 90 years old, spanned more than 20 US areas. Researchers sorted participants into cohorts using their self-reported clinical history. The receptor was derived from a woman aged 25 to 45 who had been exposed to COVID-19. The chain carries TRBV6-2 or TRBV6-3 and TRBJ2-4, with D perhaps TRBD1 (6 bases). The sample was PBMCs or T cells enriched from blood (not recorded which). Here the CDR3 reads CASSYPGDYIQYF. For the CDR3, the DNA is TGTGCCAGCAGTTACCCAGGGGATTACATTCAGTACTTC.